A selection of T cell receptor beta chains follows, all from one sample in a study of CD8 T cells in ankylosing spondylitis. TCRdb reanalysed the 5' RACE reads using MiXCR and keeps one entry per CDR3 protein. The profile shows under 450,000 distinct CDR3 sequences, roughly 18% of them singletons. Sequenced sample: blood, either unsorted or a sorted T cell fraction (not recorded which). The receptors were gathered from a male donor with ankylosing spondylitis. Each CDR3 is given with its conserved first and last residue. The D gene is left open where the match is weak. Where a row states a size, it is once, few, many or the class of an expanded clone; other rows omit it.

V gene	CDR3 length	clone size	J gene	D gene	CDR3 DNA	CDR3 protein
TRBV29-1	12	-	TRBJ2-5	TRBD2	TGCAGCGTTCTTCGGGGGGGTGAGACCCAGTACTTC	CSVLRGGETQYF
TRBV10-2	13	-	TRBJ1-1	-	TGCACCAGCAGTGAGAACAGGAACACTGAAGCTTTCTTT	CTSSENRNTEAFF
TRBV27	15	-	TRBJ1-5	-	TGTGCCAGCAGTCCCAGTCCAGGGTCTAGGCAGCCCCAGCATTTT	CASSPSPGSRQPQHF
TRBV7-3	15	few	TRBJ2-1	TRBD1	TGTGCCAGCAGCTTAATAGGGACAGTCTACAATGAGCAGTTCTTC	CASSLIGTVYNEQFF
TRBV5-6	14	-	TRBJ1-6	-	TGTGCCAGCAGCGCGACCAACAGGGTGACACCCCTCCACTTT	CASSATNRVTPLHF
TRBV7-2	12	-	TRBJ1-2	TRBD1	TGTGCCAGCAGCCTAGACAGGGGGTCAACAACCTTC	CASSLDRGSTTF
TRBV4-2	12	many	TRBJ2-5	-	TGTGCCAGCAGCCAAGAGACGGAGACCCAGTACTTC	CASSQETETQYF
TRBV5-5	13	-	TRBJ2-7	-	TGTGCCAGCAGCTCCCGACCTGGGAACGAGCAGTACTTC	CASSSRPGNEQYF
TRBV9	16	few	TRBJ2-5	TRBD1	TGTGCCAGCAGCGGTAGGGGAAAGGGACAGCAAGAGACCCAGTACTTC	CASSGRGKGQQETQYF
TRBV12-3/TRBV12-4	14	-	TRBJ1-3	-	TGTGCCAGCAGTTTACAAAGTTCTGGAAACACCATATATTTT	CASSLQSSGNTIYF
TRBV2	14	-	TRBJ1-5	TRBD1	TGTGCCAGCAGAGAGGGACAGGGCAATCAGCCCCAGCATTTT	CASREGQGNQPQHF
TRBV4-3	15	few	TRBJ1-1	-	TGCGCCAGCAGCCGGACCCCCCAGGAAGGCACTGAAGCTTTCTTT	CASSRTPQEGTEAFF
TRBV7-9	17	-	TRBJ2-7	-	TGTGCCAGCAGCTTAACTCTCGTGACGGGTCTACCCTACGAGCAGTACTTC	CASSLTLVTGLPYEQYF
TRBV7-9	15	few	TRBJ2-6	-	TGTGCCAGCAGCTACGACGGCTCTGGGGCCAACGTCCTGACTTTC	CASSYDGSGANVLTF
TRBV12-3/TRBV12-4	15	few	TRBJ2-5	TRBD1	TGTGCCAGCAGCCCGACAGGGGTGGGGAGAGAGACCCAGTACTTC	CASSPTGVGRETQYF
TRBV25-1	16	few	TRBJ2-5	TRBD2	TGTGCCAGCAGCCCTAGCGGGGGGGCTAAACGAGAGACCCAGTACTTC	CASSPSGGAKRETQYF
TRBV11-2	15	-	TRBJ1-5	TRBD1	TGTGCCAGCAGCTTATCGGGGACAGGGAATCAGCCCCAGCATTTT	CASSLSGTGNQPQHF
TRBV29-1	12	-	TRBJ1-5	-	TGCAGCCCCCCCAGCAGAGCGGAGCCCCAGCATTTT	CSPPSRAEPQHF
TRBV5-1	14	few	TRBJ2-4	-	TGCGCCAGCCCCGGGGGACAAGCCAAAAACATTCAGTACTTC	CASPGGQAKNIQYF
TRBV6-1	17	-	TRBJ2-1	TRBD2	TGTGCCAGCACCAAAAAGCAGGGACTAGCGTGGGTCAATGAGCAGTTCTTC	CASTKKQGLAWVNEQFF
TRBV18	15	few	TRBJ2-7	TRBD1	TGTGCCAGCTCACCAAGAGGACAGGGTTCCTACGAGCAGTACTTC	CASSPRGQGSYEQYF
TRBV20-1	18	once	TRBJ2-3	TRBD1	TGCAGTGCTAAGAACCAAGCGCCCGGACAGGGAGGCACAGATACGCAGTATTTT	CSAKNQAPGQGGTDTQYF
TRBV20-1	14	few	TRBJ1-4	TRBD1	TGCAGTGCTAGAAGACAGGGAGCGGGTGAAAAACTGTTTTTT	CSARRQGAGEKLFF
TRBV12-3/TRBV12-4	16	few	TRBJ1-4	-	TGTGCCAGCAGTCCCGGCACAGGGAGGGCTAATGAAAAACTGTTTTTT	CASSPGTGRANEKLFF
TRBV6-1	13	few	TRBJ1-1	TRBD1	TGTGCCAGCACCCAGACAGGGTTAACTGAAGCTTTCTTT	CASTQTGLTEAFF
TRBV30	13	few	TRBJ1-5	-	TGTGCCTGGAGTCCTGATAGCAATCAGCCCCAGCATTTT	CAWSPDSNQPQHF
TRBV20-1	14	-	TRBJ2-2	TRBD1	TGCAGTGCTACCGGACAGGGCAAGACCGGGGAGCTGTTTTTT	CSATGQGKTGELFF
TRBV7-9	14	-	TRBJ1-3	-	TGTGCCAGCAGCTCTGGGGACCGAGGAAACACCATATATTTT	CASSSGDRGNTIYF
TRBV6-5	15	-	TRBJ2-4	TRBD1	TGTGCCAGCAGTTCAACAGGGGGTCGGGGTAACATTCAGTACTTC	CASSSTGGRGNIQYF
TRBV20-1	14	few	TRBJ2-5	TRBD2	TGCAGTGGCGGAGCGGGAACGTACCAAGAGACCCAGTACTTC	CSGGAGTYQETQYF
TRBV30	15	-	TRBJ1-6	-	TGTGCCTGGAATCAGGGTAGTTACGTTAATTCACCCCTCCACTTT	CAWNQGSYVNSPLHF
TRBV20-1	17	many	TRBJ1-6	-	TGCAGTGCTAGAGATGGGGCGCGCGGGGCTTATAATTCACCCCTCCACTTT	CSARDGARGAYNSPLHF
TRBV5-1	18	few	TRBJ2-2	-	TGCGCCAGCAGCTTAACCCCAACTCTGGGCAGGGACACCGGGGAGCTGTTTTTT	CASSLTPTLGRDTGELFF
TRBV12-3/TRBV12-4	16	many	TRBJ2-7	TRBD2	TGTGCCAGCAGTGCCAAACTAGCGGGGTTGAACTACGAGCAGTACTTC	CASSAKLAGLNYEQYF
TRBV11-2	16	few	TRBJ2-7	-	TGTGCCAGCAGCTTAGACCACAATTCAAGGACCTACGAGCAGTACTTC	CASSLDHNSRTYEQYF
TRBV6-1	15	few	TRBJ2-1	-	TGTGCCAGCAGTGAAGCTACAGGCTCCTACAATGAGCAGTTCTTC	CASSEATGSYNEQFF
TRBV12-3/TRBV12-4	14	-	TRBJ1-4	-	TGTGCCAGCAGTTTAGCAGCAACTAATGAAAAACTGTTTTTT	CASSLAATNEKLFF
TRBV4-2	14	few	TRBJ2-1	-	TGTGCCAGCAGCCAAGATGGGGCCGACAATGAGCAGTTCTTC	CASSQDGADNEQFF
TRBV29-1	13	few	TRBJ1-2	-	TGCAGCGTCCTAGTGGGTAGGCCTGGTGGCTACACCTTC	CSVLVGRPGGYTF
TRBV10-3	16	-	TRBJ2-1	TRBD1	TGTGCCAGCAAGTCGGGACAGGGCCGAGCCTACAATGAGCAGTTCTTC	CASKSGQGRAYNEQFF
TRBV14	12	-	TRBJ1-1	-	TGTGCCAGCAGCCAAGCGGCAACTGGGGCTTTCTTT	CASSQAATGAFF
TRBV2	15	-	TRBJ1-5	-	TGTGCCAGCAGACTGGACAAATTAGGCAATCAGCCCCAGCATTTT	CASRLDKLGNQPQHF
TRBV12-3/TRBV12-4	14	-	TRBJ1-5	-	TGTGCCAGCAGTATAGGCAGTAGCAATCAGCCCCAGCATTTT	CASSIGSSNQPQHF
TRBV7-9	12	-	TRBJ2-2	-	TGTGCCAGGGCTACCGGGTCTGGGGAGCTGTTTTTT	CARATGSGELFF
TRBV7-2	15	few	TRBJ1-3	TRBD1	TGTGCCAGCAGCCAGATCAGGGGGCGTGGAAACACCATATATTTT	CASSQIRGRGNTIYF
TRBV3-1	16	-	TRBJ2-7	TRBD1	TGTGCCAGCAGCCAAGCCCCGGGACAGGGAGGACGGGAGCAGTACTTC	CASSQAPGQGGREQYF